This T cell receptor (beta chain) was recovered during a study of PD-1 blockade in classical Hodgkin lymphoma. The CDR3 contains 13 residues. After removal of 4 bases from V and 5 bases from J, the junction contained 1 base not matched to a gene. Germline values: CDR1 SEHNR, CDR2 FQNEAQ (reference sequence). Concerning this clone: What it binds is not known.

Autologous stem cell transplantation was followed by relapse in every patient, and brentuximab vedotin exposure varied. Reported best responses ranged across complete response, partial response or progressive disease. The method was immunoSEQ multiplex PCR; TCRdb's version includes in-frame clones alone and lacks a portion of them. The sample holds some 32,000 clones, approximately 80% seen once. Study results and caveats: Anyone who began nivolumab under 1 year after ASCT was excluded.

This sequence was found in a human donor with classical Hodgkin lymphoma. The sample in question was peripheral blood mononuclear cells (PBMCs), obtained at baseline. The V and J genes are TRBV7-9 and TRBJ2-1, with TRBD1 identical over 8 bases. Here the CDR3 reads CASSWDRNNEQFF. In DNA form, the CDR3 reads TGTGCCAGCAGCTGGGACAGGAACAATGAGCAGTTCTTC.